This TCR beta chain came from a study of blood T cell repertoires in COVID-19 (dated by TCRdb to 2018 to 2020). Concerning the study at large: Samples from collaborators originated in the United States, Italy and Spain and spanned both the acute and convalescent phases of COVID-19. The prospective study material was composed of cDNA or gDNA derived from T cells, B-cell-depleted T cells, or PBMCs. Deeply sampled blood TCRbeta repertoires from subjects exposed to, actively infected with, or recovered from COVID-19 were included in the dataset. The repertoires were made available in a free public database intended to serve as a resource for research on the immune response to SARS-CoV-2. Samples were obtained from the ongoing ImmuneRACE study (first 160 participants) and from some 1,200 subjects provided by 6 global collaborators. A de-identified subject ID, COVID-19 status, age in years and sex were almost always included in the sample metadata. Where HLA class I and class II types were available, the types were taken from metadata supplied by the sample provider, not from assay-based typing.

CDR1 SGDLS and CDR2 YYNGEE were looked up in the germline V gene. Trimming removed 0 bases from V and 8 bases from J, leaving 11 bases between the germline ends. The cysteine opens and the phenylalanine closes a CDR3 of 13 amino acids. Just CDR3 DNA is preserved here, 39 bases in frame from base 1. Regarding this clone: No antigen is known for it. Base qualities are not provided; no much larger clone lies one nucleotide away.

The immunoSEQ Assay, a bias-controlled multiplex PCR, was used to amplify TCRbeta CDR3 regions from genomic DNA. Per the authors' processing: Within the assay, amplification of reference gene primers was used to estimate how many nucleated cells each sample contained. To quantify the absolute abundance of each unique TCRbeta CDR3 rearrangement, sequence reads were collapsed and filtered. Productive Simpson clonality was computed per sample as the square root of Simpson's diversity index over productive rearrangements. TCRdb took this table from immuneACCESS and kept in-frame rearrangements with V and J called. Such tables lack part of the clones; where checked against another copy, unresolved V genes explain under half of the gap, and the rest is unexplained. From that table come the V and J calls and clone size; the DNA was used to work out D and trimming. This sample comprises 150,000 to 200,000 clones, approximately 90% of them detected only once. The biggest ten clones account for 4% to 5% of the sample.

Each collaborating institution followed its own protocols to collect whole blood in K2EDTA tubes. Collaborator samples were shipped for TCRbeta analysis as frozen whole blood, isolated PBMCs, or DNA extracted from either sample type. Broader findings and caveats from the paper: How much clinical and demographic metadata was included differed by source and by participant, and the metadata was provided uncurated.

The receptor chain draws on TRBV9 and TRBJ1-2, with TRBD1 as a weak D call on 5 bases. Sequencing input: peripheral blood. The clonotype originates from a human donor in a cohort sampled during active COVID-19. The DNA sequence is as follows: TGTGCCAGCAGCGTAGAATGGGGGGAAGGCTACACCTTC. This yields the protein CASSVEWGEGYTF.